This T cell receptor (beta chain) was sequenced for a study of blood T cell repertoires in COVID-19. In the study overall: The analysed material was cDNA or gDNA that came from T cells, B-cell-depleted T cells, or PBMCs.

Deletions cut 4 bases from V and 3 bases from J, with 13 bases between. Germline V gene data show CDR1 as LGHDT and CDR2 as YNNKEL (reference sequence). This CDR3 has 16 residues. Participants, about 18 to 90 years old, spanned around 26 US areas. Each participant's cohort was designated according to participant-reported clinical history. Original handling: Estimation of nucleated cell counts was performed using reference gene primer amplification. Profiling relied on immunoSEQ multiplex PCR, and the TCRdb table lists in-frame clones only, not all of them. That table is the source of V, J and clone size, and D and trimming were worked out from the DNA. Among approximately 160,000 clones, around 80% were seen once, and the ten largest hold nearly 8%.

The gene calls are TRBV3-1 (or the pseudogene TRBV3-2) and TRBJ2-6, with a tentative D call TRBD2 (6 bases). The sequenced material came from PBMCs or T cells enriched from blood (not recorded which). The clonotype comes from a woman aged 50 to 60 who had recovered from COVID-19. The CDR3 region has the DNA TGTGCCAGCAGCCTTAACCGGGGGTTTGGGGCCAACGTCCTGACTTTC. It is translated as CASSLNRGFGANVLTF.